The 30 T cell receptor beta chains below all came from one sample that was sequenced in a study of cytomegalovirus exposure and HLA in healthy donors. Primers for the PCR totalled 60 Vbeta and 13 Jbeta. Profiled with immunoSEQ multiplex PCR; TCRdb holds only in-frame clones, not every one. The sample yields around 180,000 clones, around 79% seen once. Specimen: PBMCs. These TCRs come from a woman between 45 and 65 years old in good health and CMV-seronegative.

V is TRBV5-1 and J is TRBJ2-1; D remains ambiguous. Germline V gives CDR1 SGHRS, CDR2 YFSETQ. The CDR3 covers 14 residues. With 2 bases removed from V and 7 bases from J, the gap between germline ends came to 13 bases. The CDR3 nucleotides are TGCGCCAGCAGCTTTTCCAGGTTGTTGAATGAGCAGTTCTTC. Translated: CASSFSRLLNEQFF.

J is TRBJ2-7 and V is TRBV4-1; 15 nucleotides agree with TRBD2. The CDR3 is 21 amino acids. Germline CDR1 reads MGHRA; CDR2 reads YSYEKL. Losses at the gene ends were 4 bases for V and 3 bases for J; bases not matched to a gene: 19. The CDR3 region has the DNA TGCGCCAGCAGCCCTTCAGGCCTCTTGGGACTAGCGGGAGGAAAGGACTACGAGCAGTACTTC. Protein sequence: CASSPSGLLGLAGGKDYEQYF.

As DNA, the CDR3 is TGTGCCAGCAGGCCATCGCTCGGGAGGAGCACAGATACGCAGTATTTT. This codes for CASRPSLGRSTDTQYF. The chain recombines TRBV27 with TRBJ2-3; 7 bases are shared with TRBD2. The V gene end was trimmed by 6 bases and the J gene end by 0 bases; junction bases not matched to a gene: 9. Germline CDR1 MNHEY, CDR2 SMNVEV (reference sequence). This CDR3 is built from 16 residues.

This rearrangement joins TRBV2 to TRBJ2-3; 9 positions agree with TRBD2. Germline-derived CDR1 and CDR2 are SNHLY and FYNNEI. This CDR3 contains 16 residues. V lost 7 bases, J lost 3 bases, and 11 bases stayed unmatched. CDR3 residues: CASMPSGTRRTDTQYF. Written as DNA, the CDR3 is TGTGCCAGCATGCCTAGCGGGACGAGGCGAACAGATACGCAGTATTTT.

The count of this clone is one. The CDR3 nucleotides are TGTGCCAGCGCCGCTAGCGTGACTTACAATGAGCAGTTCTTC. This sequence encodes CASAASVTYNEQFF. The chain joins TRBV9 to TRBJ2-1; a weak D match, TRBD2 (6 bases). The germline gives CDR1 SGDLS, CDR2 YYNGEE. This CDR3 comprises 14 residues. Trimming removed 7 bases at V and 4 bases at J, with 15 bases between.

Here the CDR3 reads CASSDTGGRGQPQHF. In DNA, the CDR3 is TGTGCCAGCAGCGATACAGGGGGCAGGGGTCAGCCCCAGCATTTT. The rearrangement uses TRBV7-9 and TRBJ1-5, with 9 bases matching TRBD1. The CDR3 spans 15 residues. J gave up 6 bases and V 5 bases, and 8 bases lay outside the gene matches. Germline assignment: CDR1 SEHNR and CDR2 FQNEAQ (reference sequence).

This clone was seen a handful of times. This chain links TRBV28 with TRBJ1-2, with no clear D. CDR1 and CDR2 (germline): MDHEN, SYDVKM. V lost 2 bases, J lost 4 bases, and 14 bases lay in between. The CDR3 is 15 residues long. The DNA of the CDR3 is TGTGCCAGCAGTTTAGTAACCCAGGCGGGCTATGGCTACACCTTC. It yields the protein CASSLVTQAGYGYTF.

The chain employs TRBV7-9 and TRBJ2-5, with 10 bases aligning to TRBD1. V dropped 4 bases and J dropped 0; count of bases not matched to a gene: 8. CDR1 and CDR2 from the germline V gene are SEHNR and FQNEAQ (reference sequence). The CDR3 is made up of 17 amino acids. This chain's CDR3 is CASSSGQGGIYQETQYF. The CDR3 region has the DNA TGTGCCAGCAGCTCCGGACAGGGGGGAATATACCAAGAGACCCAGTACTTC.

CDR3 DNA: TGTGCCACCAGCATTGGAGGGAGCGGTAAAGCTTTCTTT. Protein product: CATSIGGSGKAFF. The chain recombines TRBV15 with TRBJ1-1; D ambiguous. The CDR3 length is 13 residues. V was pared by 4 bases and J by 9 bases, with 15 bases between. Looked up from germline, CDR1 is LNHNV and CDR2 is YYDKDF (reference sequence).

The rearrangement joins TRBV11-2 to TRBJ1-1; 9 bases map to TRBD1. Germline V gene lookup returns CDR1 SGHAT and CDR2 FQNNGV. This CDR3 contains 15 residues. Trimming at V came to 2 bases and at J to 3 bases, leaving 4 bases not matched to a gene. The CDR3 sequence is CASSLWDRADTEAFF. The DNA of the CDR3 is TGTGCCAGCAGCTTATGGGACAGGGCTGACACTGAAGCTTTCTTT.

A single count supports this clone. The gene calls are TRBV28 and TRBJ2-7, with 11 bases lining up with TRBD2. This CDR3 is built from 14 residues. Looked up from germline, CDR1 is MDHEN and CDR2 is SYDVKM. The V gene end was trimmed by 4 bases and the J gene end by 2 bases; junction bases not matched to a gene: 1. The CDR3 bases are TGTGCCAGCAGTTATAGCGGGGGGGCCTACGAGCAGTACTTC. Its translation: CASSYSGGAYEQYF.

This clone appeared a few times. This chain uses TRBV4-1 with TRBJ2-1; TRBD2 agrees at 10 bases. The germline V gene encodes CDR1 MGHRA and CDR2 YSYEKL. V lost 0 bases, J lost 15 bases, and 14 bases stayed unmatched. The CDR3 extends over 16 amino acids. The CDR3 spells CASSQDLASGSWQRFF. In DNA form, the CDR3 reads TGCGCCAGCAGCCAAGATCTGGCTAGCGGGAGTTGGCAGCGGTTCTTC.

V usage is TRBV28 and J usage is TRBJ2-3; 8 nucleotides agree with TRBD2. CDR3 length: 18 amino acids. The ends lost 3 bases at V and 2 bases at J; junction bases unmatched: 13. The germline gives CDR1 MDHEN, CDR2 SYDVKM. In DNA form, the CDR3 reads TGTGCCAGCAGTTTTAGTGCAATAGGACTAGCCTCCACAGATACGCAGTATTTT. Translation gives CASSFSAIGLASTDTQYF.

The CDR3 sequence is CASSPKDSPSSPLHF. In DNA, the CDR3 is TGTGCCAGCAGCCCAAAGGACAGCCCTTCTTCACCCCTCCACTTT. The chain employs TRBV5-6 and TRBJ1-6, with a weak D call TRBD1 (6 bases). This CDR3 has 15 amino acids. With 4 bases removed from V and 9 bases from J, the gap between germline ends came to 17 bases. CDR1 and CDR2 from the germline V gene are SGHDT and YYEEEE.

The V gene is TRBV10-3, the J gene TRBJ2-5; D call uncertain. There are 14 residues in the CDR3. Trimming removed 3 bases from V and 2 bases from J, with 10 bases in between. Germline assignment: CDR1 ENHRY and CDR2 SYGVKD. The CDR3 DNA sequence: TGTGCCATCAGTGAACCAGGTGCTCAAGAGACCCAGTACTTC. Translated, it gives CAISEPGAQETQYF.

The chain couples TRBV2 to TRBJ2-5; 7 bases agree with TRBD2. The J segment lost 0 bases and the V segment lost 5 bases, leaving 3 bases of the junction unmatched. Germline CDR1 is SNHLY and CDR2 is FYNNEI. The CDR3 totals 14 residues. In nucleotides, the CDR3 is TGTGCCAGCAGTTTGCGGGAGTACCAAGAGACCCAGTACTTC. Protein sequence: CASSLREYQETQYF.

This clone was seen more than once but under ten times. The CDR3 region has the DNA TGCGCCAGCAGACCATTTTCCGGGACAGGGGACACCGGGGAGCTGTTTTTT. Translation gives CASRPFSGTGDTGELFF. The chain links TRBV5-1 to TRBJ2-2; 10 bases line up with TRBD1. Germline values: CDR1 SGHRS, CDR2 YFSETQ. This CDR3 is built from 17 residues. The V and J ends lost 5 bases and 3 bases, in that order; junction bases with no gene match: 10.

This sequence joins TRBV28 and TRBJ2-3; TRBD1 is a possible D gene (6 bases). In germline, CDR1 is MDHEN, CDR2 SYDVKM. V lost 3 bases and J lost 8, with 12 bases in between. The CDR3 has 13 residues. For the CDR3, the DNA is TGTGCCAGCAGTTTGGCAGGACAGCGTACGCAGTATTTT. Protein: CASSLAGQRTQYF.

V is TRBV5-1 and J is TRBJ2-3, with 7 bases fitting TRBD1. Germline CDR1 reads SGHRS; CDR2 reads YFSETQ. CDR3 length: 16 residues. The V segment lost 0 bases and the J segment 2 bases; nucleotides outside the gene matches: 6. CDR3 coding DNA: TGCGCCAGCAGCTTGGAGGGGGCCACCCACACAGATACGCAGTATTTT. Residues: CASSLEGATHTDTQYF. Full variable domain (remainder filled in from reference TRBV5-1 and TRBJ2-3): KAGVTQTPRYLIKTRGQQVTLSCSPISGHRSVSWYQQTPGQGLQFLFEYFSETQRNKGNFPGRFSGRQFSNSRSEMNVSTLELGDSALYLCASSLEGATHTDTQYFGPGTRLTVL.

The chain carries TRBV25-1 and TRBJ2-3; 8 bases are a match to TRBD2. This CDR3 has 15 amino acids. Trimming removed 8 bases from V and 5 bases from J; junction bases left unmatched: 12. CDR1 MGHDK and CDR2 SYGVNS come from the germline V gene. CDR3 amino acids: CASESGGAGVDTQYF. CDR3 DNA: TGTGCCAGCGAATCCGGGGGGGCCGGGGTAGATACGCAGTATTTT.

The chain combines TRBV10-3 with TRBJ2-1, with a tentative D call TRBD1 (5 bases). Germline V CDR1 and CDR2: ENHRY, SYGVKD. The ends were cut back, 4 bases at V and 0 bases at J, with 16 bases in the middle. The CDR3 loop spans 17 amino acids. This chain's CDR3 is CAISASVDSPSYNEQFF. The CDR3 region has the DNA TGTGCCATCAGTGCCTCCGTTGACAGCCCCTCCTACAATGAGCAGTTCTTC.

In DNA form, the CDR3 reads TGTGCCAGCAGCCGGCCGGGGGGAAACTACGAGCAGTACTTC. This encodes CASSRPGGNYEQYF. This chain uses TRBV6-6 with TRBJ2-7; TRBD2 agrees at 7 bases. Trimming at V came to 6 bases and at J to 3 bases, leaving 8 bases not matched to a gene. Germline V gene sequence: CDR1 MNHNY, CDR2 SVGAGI (reference sequence). This CDR3 is 14 amino acids long.

The chain uses TRBV18 and TRBJ2-7; TRBD1 might be the D (7 bases). The CDR3 has 16 amino acids. The germline CDR1 and CDR2 sequences are KGHSH and LQKENI. Trimming took 6 bases from V and 2 from J, leaving 20 bases between them. CDR3 loop: CASSEGQIGFAYEQYF. The DNA of the CDR3 is TGTGCCAGCTCGGAGGGACAGATCGGTTTCGCCTACGAGCAGTACTTC.

The J gene is TRBJ2-2, the V gene TRBV25-1; 12 nucleotides align to TRBD2. The ends lost 3 bases at V and 3 bases at J; junction bases unmatched: 8. The CDR3 consists of 18 residues. CDR1 and CDR2 (germline): MGHDK, SYGVNS. CDR3 sequence (DNA): TGTGCCAGCAGTGAGAATCCTAGCGGGGGGGCTTACACCGGGGAGCTGTTTTTT. Amino acid sequence: CASSENPSGGAYTGELFF. Complete variable domain (other parts from reference TRBV25-1 and TRBJ2-2): EADIYQTPRYLVIGTGKKITLECSQTMGHDKMYWYQQDPGMELHLIHYSYGVNSTEKGDLSSESTVSRIRTEHFPLTLESARPSHTSQYLCASSENPSGGAYTGELFFGEGSRLTVL.

The chain links TRBV7-8 to TRBJ2-5, with D tentatively TRBD1 (7 bases). Germline loops: CDR1 SGHVS, CDR2 FQNEAQ. Trimming removed 5 bases at V and 1 base at J, with 14 bases between. The CDR3 covers 15 residues. Here the CDR3 reads CASSRRGALQETQYF. CDR3 coding DNA: TGTGCCAGCAGCCGCAGGGGGGCGCTCCAAGAGACCCAGTACTTC.

V usage is TRBV18 and J usage is TRBJ1-1; a weak D match, TRBD1 (5 bases). The V gene's germline CDR1 is KGHSH and CDR2 LQKENI. The germline V and J ends were trimmed by 3 bases and 1 base, with 15 bases remaining between them. The CDR3 spans 16 residues. This chain's CDR3 is CASSPFSGHTNTEAFF. The CDR3, as DNA: TGTGCCAGCTCACCCTTTTCAGGACACACGAACACTGAAGCTTTCTTT.

The chain couples TRBV19 to TRBJ1-1; perhaps TRBD1 as D (6 bases). V lost 0 bases and J 4 bases, leaving 12 bases between the germline ends. CDR1 is LNHDA, CDR2 SQIVND, per germline (reference sequence). The CDR3 consists of 15 residues. The CDR3 coding sequence is TGTGCCAGTAGTATAGACGACGAAGGGGGCACTGAAGCTTTCTTT. Translation gives CASSIDDEGGTEAFF. The variable domain in full, with the rest retrieved from reference TRBV19 and TRBJ1-1, is DGGITQSPKYLFRKEGQNVTLSCEQNLNHDAMYWYRQDPGQGLRLIYYSQIVNDFQKGDIAEGYSVSREKKESFPLTVTSAQKNPTAFYLCASSIDDEGGTEAFFGQGTRLTVV.

The V call is TRBV28, the J call TRBJ1-2; TRBD1 matches 7 bases. The V gene end was trimmed by 6 bases and the J gene end by 4 bases; junction bases not matched to a gene: 8. The CDR3 has 14 residues. The germline V gene has CDR1 MDHEN and CDR2 SYDVKM. The CDR3, as DNA: TGTGCCAGCAGCTCGGGACAGTTCGGCTATGGCTACACCTTC. It yields the protein CASSSGQFGYGYTF.

This clone was seen a single time. The V call is TRBV19, the J call TRBJ2-3; D not certain. In germline, CDR1 is LNHDA, CDR2 SQIVND (reference sequence). This CDR3 is built from 14 residues. V shed 5 bases and J shed 0 bases, with 9 bases lying between them. The CDR3 region is CASSEEDSTDTQYF. In nucleotides, the CDR3 is TGTGCCAGTAGTGAAGAGGATAGCACAGATACGCAGTATTTT.

The chain employs TRBV28 and TRBJ2-7, with 7 bases fitting TRBD2. Trimming took 4 bases from V and 2 from J; bases not matched to a gene: 5. There are 14 residues in the CDR3. CDR1 and CDR2 (germline): MDHEN, SYDVKM. CDR3: CASSSRGGAYEQYF. CDR3 DNA: TGTGCCAGCAGTTCCCGGGGAGGGGCCTACGAGCAGTACTTC. Using reference TRBV28 and TRBJ2-7 for the parts outside the CDR3, the full variable domain is DVKVTQSSRYLVKRTGEKVFLECVQDMDHENMFWYRQDPGLGLRLIYFSYDVKMKEKGDIPEGYSVSREKKERFSLILESASTNQTSMYLCASSSRGGAYEQYFGPGTRLTVT.